Reported below is one TCR beta chain. Which antigen it targets is not known. Base qualities are not provided; no much larger clone lies one nucleotide away. This sample is part of a study of cytomegalovirus exposure and HLA in healthy donors (dated by TCRdb to 2015 to 2018). At the level of the whole study: According to a later analysis, the 120 or so validation repertoires were produced on the same platform as the approximately 620 repertoires of the first cohort. The aim of the study was to test whether cataloging public T cell receptors could identify signatures of past pathogen exposure. Along with the roughly 670-subject first cohort, a separate validation cohort of 120 different subjects was used. To predict cytomegalovirus infection status, the study brought together high-throughput TCR immunosequencing, statistical association of individual TCRs with disease status, and machine learning. What the authors observed across the whole study: The study listed around 160 TCR beta chains as associated with cytomegalovirus. All 130 or so repertoires were used to score co-occurrence in the validation cohort in a later analysis, because that analysis had no HLA typing for the cohort. It was suggested by the authors that the approach could potentially be generalized to other disease states and immunological phenotypes. Across donors, most TCR sequences were observed very rarely, whereas some public TCRs were present in many individuals. Subsequent analysis determined that TCRs grouped into clusters in the first cohort also showed a tendency toward co-occurrence across the 120 or so validation repertoires, and approximately 94% of cluster scores exceeded 0. In vitro tests confirmed that a few of the cytomegalovirus-associated TCR beta chains recognize cytomegalovirus antigens. The classifier was reported to diagnose cytomegalovirus status with high specificity and sensitivity in both the original and validation cohorts.

The CDR3 starts with the cysteine, ends with the phenylalanine, and has 16 residues. Of all the DNA, just the CDR3 is kept, 48 bases in frame from base 1. V is pared back by 6 bases and J by 2 bases, with 14 bases lying between the germline termini. CDR1 is given as MNHEY and CDR2 as SMNVEV, both from the germline V gene (reference sequence). The library was produced with the immunoSEQ multiplex PCR assay. In the original analysis: A statistical classification framework was built to diagnose cytomegalovirus status from the catalog of TCR beta chain sequences. Drawn from immuneACCESS, this table holds only the in-frame rearrangements with V and J called that TCRdb kept. Clones are partly lost; checked studies trace under half to an unresolved V gene and leave the rest unexplained. The V and J calls and clone size were taken over from that table, and D and trimming were inferred from the DNA. This sample comprises about 140,000 clones, almost 90% of them detected only once. The ten largest clones add up to approximately 8% of the sample.

Donors formed part of the validation cohort, which comprised about 120 subjects and was distinct from the first cohort of under 750 subjects. Sequencing was carried out using PBMCs. This chain is built from TRBV27 and TRBJ1-6; no D gene is confidently identified. The origin of this receptor is a woman in her late teens or twenties in good health and CMV-seropositive. The CDR3 protein sequence reads: CASRRARSTYNSPLHF. Read as DNA, the sequence is TGTGCCAGCAGGAGGGCACGTAGTACCTATAATTCACCCCTCCACTTT.